The clone carrying this T cell receptor beta chain came up a few times. Antigen unknown. The authors reverse transcribed all of the isolated RNA, so sequencing captured expressed TCRB transcripts. Measured with immunoSEQ multiplex PCR; TCRdb has only the in-frame clones, and not every one. The sample has about 370,000 clones, 9.5% to 10% seen once. Germline V lookup: CDR1 SGHTA, CDR2 FQGTGA. The CDR3 sequence is 15 residues long. The V gene end was trimmed by 5 bases and the J gene end by 3 bases; junction bases not matched to a gene: 3. Researchers reported sorting CD4+ naive, central memory, regulatory and stem cell-like memory cells via CD45RO/CCR7/CD25/CD127/CD95/CD27. This entry is derived from a study of beta chain features in type 1 diabetes. Whole-study results and caveats: Across patients, naive, central memory and Treg TCRB repertoires exhibited apparently greater similarity than was observed across healthy donors. High TCR expression in some cells could lead to their over-representation in cDNA sequencing. Type 1 diabetes patients had moderately but significantly shorter TCRB CDR3s in all four CD4+ subsets.

The chain employs TRBV7-3 and TRBJ2-1, with TRBD1 matching over 11 bases. Sequencing was carried out using central memory CD4+ T cells from blood. This TCR was sampled from a man aged 25 to 40 with type 1 diabetes. The DNA for the CDR3 is TGTGCCAGCAGCCCCGGGACAGGGGGCTACAATGAGCAGTTCTTC. Translation gives CASSPGTGGYNEQFF. Drawing the rest from reference TRBV7-3 and TRBJ2-1, the complete variable domain is GAGVSQTPSNKVTEKGKYVELRCDPISGHTALYWYRQSLGQGPEFLIYFQGTGAADDSGLPNDRFFAVRPEGSVSTLKIQRTERGDSAVYLCASSPGTGGYNEQFFGPGTRLTVL.